This TCR beta chain appears in the sequencing data of a study of somatic mutations in cytotoxic T cells in rheumatoid arthritis (dated by TCRdb to about 2017). Regarding the complete study: Sorted V beta1+ cells also underwent TCRB sequencing, and some V beta antibody-stained T-cell populations were flow-sorted at nearly 100% purity on a FACSAria II or Sony SH800. A total of 65 to 70 rheumatoid arthritis patients and more than 15 healthy controls underwent TCRB deep sequencing. Patients and controls did not essentially differ in median age, which was nearly identical between the groups. The study asked whether expanded CD8+ T-cell clones in newly diagnosed, untreated rheumatoid arthritis carry somatic mutations, and used TCRB deep sequencing to characterize clonality.

Study-wide findings and limitations: The slight underrepresentation of TRBV07 in patients was not corrected for multiple comparisons. CD8+ T-cell clonality in rheumatoid arthritis patients was not significantly different from that in age-matched healthy controls. In about an eighth of the roughly 65 patients the largest CD8+ clone exceeded 20% of CD8+ cells, and several identical CD8+ TCRB sequences were shared between blood and synovial fluid. Healthy controls showed no age-related increase in CD8+ clonality, whereas patients did (Spearman r of about 0.53). It was unknown which antigens the expanded CD8+ clones targeted, and their absence from virus-specific databases did not exclude viral specificity.

TCRB CDR3 sequencing used the immunoSEQ assay on genomic DNA. In the original analysis: Nothing other than productive TCRB rearrangements was included in the analyses. Clonality was calculated as a Shannon entropy-based productive clonality index, and a clone was defined by a unique TCRB CDR3 sequence. Repertoire overlap between two samples was calculated from the template counts of each clone relative to total templates per sample. V-gene usage from TCRB sequencing and V-gene usage measured by flow cytometry were correlated (Spearman r of 0.61). TCRdb provides this immuneACCESS table in a form limited to in-frame rearrangements. Some clones are lacking; in checked studies, under half of them reflect an unresolved V gene, and why the rest are absent is not known. V and J calls and clone size follow that table, whereas D and trimming were derived from the DNA. This sample gives about 25,000 clones in total; less than 85% of them show up just once. Of the sample, roughly 9.9% falls within the top ten clones.

According to the germline V gene, CDR1 reads MNHEY and CDR2 reads SVGAGI. The cysteine opens and the phenylalanine closes a CDR3 of 14 amino acids. The kept DNA is CDR3 alone, 42 bases in frame from the first base. The junction shows trimming of 7 bases on V and 7 bases on J, plus 18 bases between the germline ends. Note on this clone: Its cognate antigen has yet to be identified. There are no base qualities to consult, and no much larger clone falls within one base.

Healthy controls were over 15 blood donors whose buffy coats were used, with a median age of roughly 55 years (range 21-70) and 55% female. On an AutoMACS, CD4+ and CD8+ cells were isolated via positive magnetic bead selection, and their purity was verified by flow cytometry. Isolation of peripheral blood mononuclear cells was done through Ficoll-Paque PLUS density gradient separation. Using Nucleospin Tissue or Tissue XS kits, DNA was extracted from CD4-enriched, CD8-enriched or PBMC samples, with quantification by a Qubit 2.0 fluorometer. The receptor was derived from a woman younger than 30 in good health. The sequenced material came from CD8+ T cells sorted from blood. Here the chain combines TRBV6-5 and TRBJ2-3; no D gene can be assigned with confidence. The DNA sequence is as follows: TGTGCCAGCAATCCCCCTTGGGCGATGAATACGCAGTATTTT. Translated, this is CASNPPWAMNTQYF.